This T cell receptor beta chain was recorded in a study of regulatory T cells in long-lasting Graves disease. Overall study results and limits: Patients with persistent Graves' had lower TCR diversity than newly diagnosed patients. Segments TRBV28, TRBJ1-2 and TRBJ2-5 showed preferential usage in persistent disease.

The CDR3 spans 17 residues. After removal of 6 bases from V and 5 bases from J, the junction contained 15 bases not matched to a gene. Germline V lookup: CDR1 ENHRY, CDR2 SYGVKD. Time point in this sample: newly diagnosed GD, antithyroid drugs for less than 3 months. Construction of the TCR library relied on RNA isolated from PBMCs. This clonotype came up many times. The antigen is undetermined. iRepertoire HTBI primers and Arm-PCR of CDR3 regions built TCR beta libraries. One entry per CDR3 protein results from TCRdb running MiXCR on the multiplex PCR reads. The sample lists some 250,000 distinct CDR3 sequences; about a sixth were seen once.

This clonotype was sampled from a female donor with Graves disease. The sequenced sample was peripheral blood mononuclear cells (PBMCs), obtained at new diagnosis, from a patient treated with antithyroid drugs. The genes are TRBV10-3 and TRBJ2-3; TRBD1 matches 9 bases. CDR3 loop: CAISNVLLGQGGDTQYF. The CDR3 DNA follows: TGTGCCATCAGCAACGTGCTCCTGGGACAGGGTGGAGATACGCAGTATTTT.